The clone carrying this T cell receptor beta chain was counted between two and nine times. Antigen specificity is unknown. The data are from a study of T and B cells in COVID-19 patients. Overall study: Peripheral blood came from COVID-19 patients with active infection or after recovery. Median age was approximately 33 years in the recovered cohort and around 63 years in the active-infection cohort.

Each TRB amplification used roughly 230-550 ng of genomic DNA from blood. Overall study findings and caveats: Highly clonal in active COVID-19, TRB repertoires exceeded healthy-donor diversity and richness at recovery.

TRB rearrangements were amplified by multiplex PCR with BIOMED2 TRB-A/B primers. In TCRdb, the multiplex PCR reads were re-called with MiXCR into one record per CDR3 protein. Of around 6,200 distinct CDR3 sequences listed, around 33% are singletons. This CDR3 comprises 15 residues. The ends lost 8 bases at V and 5 bases at J; junction bases unmatched: 9. From germline, CDR1 is LNHDA and CDR2 SQIVND (reference sequence). J is TRBJ2-1 and V is TRBV19, with 10 nucleotides matching TRBD1. The specimen was blood. The source is a human donor with active COVID-19. This CDR3 is CASWDRGGPNNEQFF. The CDR3 region has the DNA TGTGCCAGTTGGGACAGGGGCGGTCCGAACAATGAGCAGTTCTTC.